This TCR beta chain was sequenced in a study of STAT3 mutations in large granular lymphocyte leukemia. Across the whole study: Roughly half the longitudinally sequenced T-LGLL patients had canonical STAT3 mutations. Study-wide results and limits: After therapy, about 35% of the 18 patients switched clonotypes, all new clones STAT3 wild type. Suggested: STAT3 mutation was not the ancestral event for these clonal expansions. Every T-cell large granular lymphocyte leukemia patient had at least one immunodominant TCR beta clonotype. Variable sampling intervals and differing treatment regimens complicated linking therapy response to TCR clonal burden changes.

In the case of this clone: No antigen is known for it.

Trimming left V 4 bases short and J 5 bases short, with 17 bases between. Germline assignment: CDR1 SEHNR and CDR2 FQNEAQ (reference sequence). There are 15 residues in the CDR3. Profiled with immunoSEQ multiplex PCR; TCRdb holds only in-frame clones, not every one. This table holds a few thousand clones, about 74% found once. The sequence derives from a man aged 60 to 69 with T-cell large granular lymphocyte leukemia. Some clones in this sample may be carry-over from other donors' samples. Sequenced sample: peripheral blood mononuclear cells. The genes are TRBV7-9 and TRBJ2-5; a weak D match, TRBD1 (6 bases). The CDR3 DNA is TGTGCCAGCAGCTCATACACAGGGCCGACCGAGACCCAGTACTTC. Translation gives CASSSYTGPTETQYF.